Described below is a single T cell receptor (beta chain) sequence and its context. Its target is not known. Produced via immunoSEQ multiplex PCR; TCRdb's table is partial and in-frame only. This table holds tens of thousands of clones, about 88% found once. The sample comes from a study of OX40 agonist ivuxolimab in advanced cancers. About the study: The diagnoses of dose-escalation patients were hepatocellular carcinoma, melanoma, renal cell or head and neck cancer. Allowance was made for prior anti-PD-1, anti-PD-L1 or anti-CTLA-4 therapy, and approximately 40% had some.

CDR3 length: 14 amino acids. The ends were cut back, 3 bases at V and 5 bases at J, with 14 bases in the middle. Germline lookup yields CDR1 SGDLS and CDR2 YYNGEE. Broader study findings: On average, a greater number of expanded clones characterised CD8+ T cells relative to CD4+. Blood T cells, both CD4+ and CD8+, expanded clonally by week 6 at 0.1 to 3.0 mg/kg.

The sequence was obtained from an adult with an advanced solid tumor such as melanoma, head and neck, liver or kidney cancer. The gene calls are TRBV9 and TRBJ1-1; TRBD1 is a possible D gene (6 bases). The material was CD4+ or CD8+ T cells sorted from blood, obtained in a trial of the OX40 agonist ivuxolimab. CDR3 DNA: TGTGCCAGCAGCGGAACGAACAGGGATACTGAAGCTTTCTTT. It yields the protein CASSGTNRDTEAFF.